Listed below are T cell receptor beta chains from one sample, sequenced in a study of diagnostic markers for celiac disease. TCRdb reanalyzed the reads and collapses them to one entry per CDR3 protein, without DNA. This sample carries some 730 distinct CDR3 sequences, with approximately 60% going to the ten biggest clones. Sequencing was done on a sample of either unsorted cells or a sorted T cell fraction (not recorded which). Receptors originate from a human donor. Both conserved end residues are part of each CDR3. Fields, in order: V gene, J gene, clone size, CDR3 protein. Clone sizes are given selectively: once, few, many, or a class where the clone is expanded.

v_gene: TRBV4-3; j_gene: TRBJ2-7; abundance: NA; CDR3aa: CASSLIPGQGAEQYF
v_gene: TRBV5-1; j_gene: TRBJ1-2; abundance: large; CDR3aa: CASSRATGDNYGYTF
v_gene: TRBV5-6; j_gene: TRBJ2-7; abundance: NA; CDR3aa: CASSFRQLSYEQYF
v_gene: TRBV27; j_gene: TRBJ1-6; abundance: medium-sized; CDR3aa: CASSLSSGGLAPLHF
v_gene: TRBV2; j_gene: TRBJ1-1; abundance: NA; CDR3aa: CASSVERFYTEAFF
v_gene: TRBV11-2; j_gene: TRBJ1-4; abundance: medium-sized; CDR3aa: CASSLDGGKMGKLFF
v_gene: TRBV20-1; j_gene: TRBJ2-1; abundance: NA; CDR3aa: CSAQGTRQNEQFF
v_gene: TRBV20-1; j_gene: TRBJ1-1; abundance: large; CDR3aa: CSALEGRMNTEAFF
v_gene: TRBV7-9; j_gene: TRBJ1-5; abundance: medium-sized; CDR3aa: CASSRGGGNQPQHF
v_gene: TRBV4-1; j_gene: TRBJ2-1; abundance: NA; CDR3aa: CASSQALTGNHGQFF
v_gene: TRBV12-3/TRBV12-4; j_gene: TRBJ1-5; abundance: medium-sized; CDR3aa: CASSLAKKDQPQHF
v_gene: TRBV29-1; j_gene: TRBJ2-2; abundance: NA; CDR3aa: CSVYGQGDTGELFF
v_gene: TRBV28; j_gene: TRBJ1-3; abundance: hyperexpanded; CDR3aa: CASSTGGSSGNTIYF
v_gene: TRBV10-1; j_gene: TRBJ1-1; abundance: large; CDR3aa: CASSPYRTGPTSNTEAFF
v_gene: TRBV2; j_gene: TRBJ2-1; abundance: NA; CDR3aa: CASSEIGSGGMNEQFF
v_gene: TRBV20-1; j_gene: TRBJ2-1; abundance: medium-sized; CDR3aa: CSASAQGHNEQFF
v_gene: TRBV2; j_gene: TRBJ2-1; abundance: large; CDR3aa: CASSGTSGINEQFF
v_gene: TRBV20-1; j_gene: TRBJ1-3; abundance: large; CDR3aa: CSAREGAGNTIYF
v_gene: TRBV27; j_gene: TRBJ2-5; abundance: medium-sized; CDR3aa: CASSTSWGGETQYF
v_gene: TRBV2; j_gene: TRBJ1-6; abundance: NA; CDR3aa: CAVGWGGSPLHF
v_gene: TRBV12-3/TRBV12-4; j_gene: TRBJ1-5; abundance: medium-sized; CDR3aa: CASSLFNSNQPQHF
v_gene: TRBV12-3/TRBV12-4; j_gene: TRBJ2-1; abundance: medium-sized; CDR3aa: CASSRGTSRSSYNEQFF
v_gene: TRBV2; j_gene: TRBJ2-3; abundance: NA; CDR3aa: CAQQRDRGTDTQYF
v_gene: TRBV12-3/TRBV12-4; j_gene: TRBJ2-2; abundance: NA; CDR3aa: CASSIPGDGELFF
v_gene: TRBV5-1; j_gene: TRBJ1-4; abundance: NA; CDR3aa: CASSFGGDEKLFF
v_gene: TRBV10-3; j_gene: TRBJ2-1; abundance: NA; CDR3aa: CAIQGDEEQFF
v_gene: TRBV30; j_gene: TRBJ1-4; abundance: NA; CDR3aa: CAWGRASHEKLFF
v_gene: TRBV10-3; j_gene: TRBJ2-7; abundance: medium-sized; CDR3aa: CAASQGVSYEQYF
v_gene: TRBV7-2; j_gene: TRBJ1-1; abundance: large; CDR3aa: CASSLGYTGGAFF
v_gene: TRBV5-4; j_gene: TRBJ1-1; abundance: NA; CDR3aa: CASSLKQGFREAFF
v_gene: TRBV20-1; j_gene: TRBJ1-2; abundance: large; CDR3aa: CSAQGILLSGYTF
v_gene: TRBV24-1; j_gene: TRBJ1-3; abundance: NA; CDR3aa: CASSPTPRSGNTIYF
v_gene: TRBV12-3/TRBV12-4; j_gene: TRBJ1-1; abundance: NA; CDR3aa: CACGGSDTEAFF
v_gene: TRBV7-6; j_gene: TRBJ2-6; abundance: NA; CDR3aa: CASSLYSGANVLTF
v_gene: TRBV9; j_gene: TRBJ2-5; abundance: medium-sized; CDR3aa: CASSPRQYKGETQYF
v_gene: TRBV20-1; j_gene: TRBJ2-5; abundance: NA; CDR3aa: CSASAGSVETQYF
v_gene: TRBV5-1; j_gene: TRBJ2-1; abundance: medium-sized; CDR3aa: CASRSGTADNEQFF
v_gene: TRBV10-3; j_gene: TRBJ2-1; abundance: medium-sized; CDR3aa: CAISDPGGVGEQFF
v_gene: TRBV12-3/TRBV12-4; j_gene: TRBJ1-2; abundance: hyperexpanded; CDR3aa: CASSPVSRGGYTF
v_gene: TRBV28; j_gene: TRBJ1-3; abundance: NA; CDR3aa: CASSRDPGNTIYF
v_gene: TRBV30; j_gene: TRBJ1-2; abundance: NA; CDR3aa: CAWSEVWDRERGGYTF
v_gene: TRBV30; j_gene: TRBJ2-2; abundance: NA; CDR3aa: CAWSVVRAGELFF
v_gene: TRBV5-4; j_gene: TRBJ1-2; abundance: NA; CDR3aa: CASNLRTEGIYGYTF
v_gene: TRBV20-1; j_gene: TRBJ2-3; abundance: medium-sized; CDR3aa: CSARLVSTDTQYF
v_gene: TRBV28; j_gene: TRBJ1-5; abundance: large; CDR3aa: CASMGQLNQPQHF
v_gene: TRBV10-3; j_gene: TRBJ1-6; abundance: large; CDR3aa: CAISLGGAGSPLHF
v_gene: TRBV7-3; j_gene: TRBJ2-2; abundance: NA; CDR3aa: CASSLTQTRAGTGELFF
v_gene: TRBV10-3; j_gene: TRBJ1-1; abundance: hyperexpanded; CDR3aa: CAISKLDNTEAFF